This paragraph reports one T cell receptor beta chain. The CDR3 length is 17 residues. The V and J ends lost 4 bases and 0 bases respectively, with 17 bases between them. Germline CDR1 and CDR2: SGHRS and YFSETQ. The sample is drawn from a study of Ad26.COV2.S vaccination and SARS-CoV-2 variants. The method was immunoSEQ multiplex PCR; TCRdb's version includes in-frame clones alone and lacks a portion of them. The sample carries about 460,000 clones, roughly nine tenths recorded once. As for treatment: about 20 received Ad26.COV2.S at low or high dose, single or two shots; about 5 received placebo; per-sample allocation not given. It was on day 63 after the first vaccine or placebo injection that samples were taken.

This receptor was taken from a person aged 18-60 years who received the Ad26.COV2.S COVID-19 vaccine or a placebo. The chain joins TRBV5-1 to TRBJ2-1; D tentatively reads TRBD1 or TRBD2 (5 bases each). The starting material was peripheral blood, obtained in a trial of Ad26.COV2.S vaccine versus placebo. CDR3: CASSRGVPEPSYNEQFF. The CDR3, as DNA: TGCGCCAGCAGCAGAGGGGTTCCGGAGCCCTCCTACAATGAGCAGTTCTTC.